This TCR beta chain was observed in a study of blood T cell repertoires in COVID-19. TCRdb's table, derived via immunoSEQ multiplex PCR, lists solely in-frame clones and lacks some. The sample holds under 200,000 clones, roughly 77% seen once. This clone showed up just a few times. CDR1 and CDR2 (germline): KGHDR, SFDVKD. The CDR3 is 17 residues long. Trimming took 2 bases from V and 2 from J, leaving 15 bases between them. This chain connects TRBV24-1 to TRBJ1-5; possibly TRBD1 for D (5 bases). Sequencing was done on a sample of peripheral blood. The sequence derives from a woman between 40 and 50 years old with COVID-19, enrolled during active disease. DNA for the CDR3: TGTGCCACCAGTGATTCAGACAGACCAGAGGGCAATCAGCCCCAGCATTTT. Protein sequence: CATSDSDRPEGNQPQHF.